The T cell receptor beta chain under discussion was sequenced for a study of T cell clonality in common variable immunodeficiency. Findings of the study overall: Shared TCRbeta clones were fewer between CVID subjects than controls. Repertoire-complication correlations in CVID were limited by patient heterogeneity. Common variable immunodeficiency TCR beta sequences reportedly had fewer deletions and N-nucleotide insertions.

Germline trimming cut 2 bases from V and 4 bases from J; bases unmatched to any gene: 13. The CDR3 consists of 17 residues. Germline assignment: CDR1 DFQATT and CDR2 SNEGSKA (reference sequence). Sequencing input was equivalent genomic DNA from CVID and controls. The method was immunoSEQ multiplex PCR; TCRdb's version includes in-frame clones alone and lacks a portion of them. The table lists about 52,000 clones, no singletons, with around 2% in the top ten. At least ten counts were recorded for this clone. The antigen is not known. The read comes to an end 3 residues before the CDR3 does, leaving the germline J gene to fill in the end.

The clonotype originates from a person aged 18-70 years in good health. The genes are TRBV20-1 and TRBJ2-3; 9 nucleotides line up with TRBD1. Material for sequencing was peripheral blood mononuclear cells. The DNA read from the CDR3 is TGCAGTGCTAGATACCCCCCGGGACAGGGCTGGCCAGATACG. It translates to CSARYPPGQGWPDT. The entire CDR3 protein reads CSARYPPGQGWPDTQYF.